These 7 T cell receptor beta chains originate from one sample sequenced in a study of cytomegalovirus exposure and HLA in healthy donors. It was with 60 Vbeta and 13 Jbeta primers that the PCR ran. The protocol was immunoSEQ multiplex PCR, while the TCRdb copy is restricted to in-frame clones and leaves out a portion. The profile shows tens of thousands of clones, roughly 76% of them singletons. The sequenced material came from PBMCs. The receptor source for this set is a male donor in good health and CMV-seronegative.

The J gene is TRBJ1-5, the V gene TRBV4-1, with D uncertain. The CDR3 spans 16 residues. Germline V CDR1 and CDR2: MGHRA, YSYEKL. The ends were cut back, 0 bases at V and 4 bases at J, with 13 bases in the middle. The CDR3 is CASSQEVTAINQPQHF. CDR3 bases: TGCGCCAGCAGCCAAGAGGTCACAGCCATTAATCAGCCCCAGCATTTT.

This clone was detected only a few times. The V and J genes are TRBV7-6 and TRBJ1-3; D remains ambiguous. This CDR3 has 16 residues. V lost 1 base and J lost 0, with 10 bases in between. The germline CDR1 and CDR2 sequences are SGHVS and FNYEAQ. CDR3 sequence reads: CASSLVTADSGNTIYF. CDR3 DNA sequence: TGTGCCAGCAGCTTAGTGACCGCGGACTCTGGAAACACCATATATTTT.

The chain is built from TRBV2 and TRBJ2-6; TRBD1 is a possible D gene (5 bases). There are 18 residues in the CDR3. Looked up from germline, CDR1 is SNHLY and CDR2 is FYNNEI. Trimming shortened V by 8 bases and J by 0 bases, and 20 bases separated the two germline ends. The CDR3 reads CASSLMEQAYSGANVLTF. CDR3 coding DNA: TGTGCCAGCTCCTTGATGGAACAGGCCTACTCTGGGGCCAACGTCCTGACTTTC.

The chain combines TRBV18 with TRBJ2-5, with D uncertain. V was pared by 3 bases and J by 3 bases, with 5 bases between. CDR3 length equals 12 residues. The germline gives CDR1 KGHSH, CDR2 LQKENI. DNA for the CDR3: TGTGCCAGCTCACCGAGGAAAGAGACCCAGTACTTC. Amino acids: CASSPRKETQYF.

The chain carries TRBV6-6 and TRBJ2-7; D is uncertain. Germline lookup yields CDR1 MNHNY and CDR2 SVGAGI (reference sequence). With 8 bases removed from V and 5 bases from J, the gap between germline ends came to 10 bases. This CDR3 comprises 11 residues. CDR3 sequence (DNA): TGTGCCAGCTCACAGTTCCACGAGCAGTACTTC. It specifies CASSQFHEQYF.

This clone was observed many times. The rearrangement links TRBV4-1 to TRBJ1-4, with TRBD1 matching over 8 bases. The CDR3 consists of 17 residues. Germline V lookup: CDR1 MGHRA, CDR2 YSYEKL. After removal of 4 bases from V and 3 bases from J, the junction contained 10 bases not matched to a gene. The CDR3 DNA reads as TGCGCCAGCAGCCTCCGAGACAGGGGAGGTCCTAATGAAAAACTGTTTTTT. This codes for CASSLRDRGGPNEKLFF.

The chain links TRBV27 to TRBJ2-6; 7 bases fit TRBD1. Germline-derived CDR1 and CDR2 are MNHEY and SMNVEV (reference sequence). The J segment lost 0 bases and the V segment lost 5 bases, leaving 13 bases of the junction unmatched. CDR3 length equals 19 residues. CDR3 nucleotide sequence: TGTGCCAGCAGTCCTACTCCGGGACAGAGGTTCTCTGGGGCCAACGTCCTGACTTTC. It yields the protein CASSPTPGQRFSGANVLTF.